This T cell receptor beta chain emerged from a study of CXCR3-negative and CXCR3-positive naive CD8 T cells. General observations from the study: Naive cells positive for CXCR3 carried more hydrophobic TRB CDR3s than CXCR3-negative ones. Partly lower CXCR3 expression followed cryopreservation, and most assays relied on fresh PBMCs.

5' RACE with UMI labels generated the TRB cDNA libraries. TCRdb re-analyzed the 5' RACE reads; it lists each CDR3 protein once, without DNA. The sample yields approximately 100,000 distinct CDR3 sequences, of which the top ten take up about 0.35%. About this clonotype: Its antigen is as yet unknown.

Sequencing used naive CXCR3+ CD8+ T cells from blood. Stated subset: CD45RO-CCR7+CD27+CD95- naive CD8+ T cells expressing CXCR3 (TNR3+). The receptor's source is a human donor in good health. Some clones in this sample may be carry-over from other donors' samples.

The CDR3 region is CASSPSRTSGRHEQFF. The V gene is TRBV7-8, the J gene TRBJ2-1; the TCRdb call, TRBD2, lacks DNA for checking. This CDR3 has 16 amino acids. CDR1 SGHVS and CDR2 FQNEAQ come from the germline V gene.